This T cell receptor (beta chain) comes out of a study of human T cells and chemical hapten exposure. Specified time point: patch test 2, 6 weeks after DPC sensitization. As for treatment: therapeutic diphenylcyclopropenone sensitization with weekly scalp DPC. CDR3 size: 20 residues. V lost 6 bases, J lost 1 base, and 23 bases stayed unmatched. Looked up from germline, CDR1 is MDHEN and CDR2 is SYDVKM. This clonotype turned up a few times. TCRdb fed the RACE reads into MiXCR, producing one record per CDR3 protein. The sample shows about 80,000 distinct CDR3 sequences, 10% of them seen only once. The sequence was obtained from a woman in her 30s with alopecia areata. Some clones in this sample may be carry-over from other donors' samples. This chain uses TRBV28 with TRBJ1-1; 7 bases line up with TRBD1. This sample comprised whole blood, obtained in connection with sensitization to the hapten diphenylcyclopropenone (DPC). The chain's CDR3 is CASSTPTPGRGLVTNTEAFF. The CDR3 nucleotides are TGTGCCAGCAGCACCCCTACGCCGGGCAGGGGGTTGGTTACGAACACTGAAGCTTTCTTT.